The 6 T cell receptor beta chains listed next were all sequenced from one sample in a study of blood T cell repertoires in COVID-19. Measured with immunoSEQ multiplex PCR; TCRdb has only the in-frame clones, and not every one. The sample contains more than 250,000 clones, about nine tenths of which appear only once. The sample was PBMCs or T cells enriched from blood (not recorded which). These receptors originate from a woman aged 35 to 49 with acute COVID-19.

The rearrangement joins TRBV6-2 or TRBV6-3 to TRBJ2-5, with D maybe TRBD2 (5 bases). The CDR3 covers 15 residues. Trimming removed 3 bases at V and 2 bases at J, with 13 bases between. Germline CDR1 MNHEY, CDR2 SVGEGT. The CDR3 DNA follows: TGTGCCAGCAGTTATCTAAGCGGTCGACAAGAGACCCAGTACTTC. Translated, it gives CASSYLSGRQETQYF.

Comments on this clone: Other DNA sequences in this specimen translate into the identical CDR3. CDR3 sequence reads: CASSLGGQNTEAFF. The CDR3 coding sequence is TGTGCCAGCAGCTTAGGGGGACAGAACACTGAAGCTTTCTTT. This sequence joins TRBV7-9 and TRBJ1-1; possible D gene TRBD1, 6 bases. The V end lost 1 base, the J end lost 1 base, and 7 bases lay between the germline ends. In germline, CDR1 is SEHNR, CDR2 FQNEAQ (reference sequence). The CDR3 contains 14 residues.

The chain carries TRBV28 and TRBJ1-6; D ambiguous. The V gene lost 4 bases and the J gene lost 8 bases, with 9 bases spanning the gap. CDR3 length: 13 residues. In germline, CDR1 is MDHEN, CDR2 SYDVKM. This CDR3 is CASSSGGHSPLHF. CDR3 DNA sequence: TGTGCCAGCAGTTCAGGCGGGCATTCACCCCTCCACTTT.

V usage is TRBV5-1 and J usage is TRBJ1-4; D may be TRBD1 (6 bases). V lost 4 bases to trimming and J lost 12 bases, with 19 bases between them. The CDR3 runs to 14 residues. Germline values: CDR1 SGHRS, CDR2 YFSETQ. The CDR3: CASSVDTDRSQLFF. The CDR3 DNA sequence: TGCGCCAGCAGCGTGGACACTGACAGGTCGCAACTGTTTTTT.

The table lists this clone with many counts. The V gene is TRBV7-8, the J gene TRBJ1-5, with 7 bases identical to TRBD1. V lost 1 base, J lost 4 bases, and 1 base stayed unmatched. The germline gives CDR1 SGHVS, CDR2 FQNEAQ. The CDR3 covers 14 residues. CDR3 protein: CASSLETGNQPQHF. The CDR3 DNA is TGTGCCAGCAGCTTAGAGACAGGGAATCAGCCCCAGCATTTT.

The chain has TRBV7-2 and TRBJ1-5, with a possible D match to TRBD1 (6 bases). Looked up from germline, CDR1 is SGHTA and CDR2 is FQGNSA. The CDR3 spans 15 residues. V lost 5 bases and J 3 bases, leaving 14 bases between the germline ends. The CDR3 region is CASSLTGINNQPQHF. The CDR3 nucleotides read TGTGCCAGCAGCCTCACAGGGATTAACAATCAGCCCCAGCATTTT.